The 11 T cell receptor beta chains below come from one sample, sequenced in a study of tumor-infiltrating lymphocytes in primary liver carcinoma. Unsorted bulk tissue of roughly 18-32 mg yielded co-extracted RNA and DNA. With 500 to 650 ng total RNA as template and a constant-region primer, TCR beta cDNA was made. Slightly modified ARM-PCR, run as three nested multiplex PCR rounds, produced the TCR beta libraries. TRBV1-TRBV30 forward primers and a C-beta reverse primer were used in the first two PCR rounds, which each ran for 9 to 10 cycles. TCRdb re-called the multiplex PCR reads through MiXCR, storing one row per CDR3 protein. Of about 54,000 distinct CDR3 sequences in the sample, over 70% were seen once. Sequencing input: liver tumor tissue from sampling region 2. As for subset: tumor region T2, inferior pole. These receptors all come from a man aged 35-49 years with primary liver carcinoma and hepatitis B virus infection.

This clonotype was picked up many times. This rearrangement joins TRBV12-3 or TRBV12-4 to TRBJ2-2, with 11 bases aligning to TRBD1. The CDR3 is 15 residues long. V shed 5 bases and J 3 bases; nucleotides not matched to a gene: 2. CDR3 sequence reads: CASSPGQGDTGELFF. In DNA, the CDR3 is TGTGCCAGCAGTCCGGGACAGGGGGACACCGGGGAGCTGTTTTTT.

The chain links TRBV28 to TRBJ2-5; D may be TRBD2 (5 bases). Trimming cost V 3 bases and J 7 bases, with 15 bases left between them. CDR3 length: 14 residues. CDR1 is MDHEN and CDR2 is SYDVKM in the germline V gene. As DNA, the CDR3 is TGTGCCAGCAGTTTTGGTGGTGCGGGCCGGACCCAGTACTTC. Protein: CASSFGGAGRTQYF.

Note on this clonotype: Likely a read error: the CDR3 ends without its conserved phenylalanine or tryptophan. The limits of the CDR3 on the DNA are not certain, so only TCRdb's listed CDR3 is given. The CDR3 protein is CARSLFGRAGNEQLS. This chain links TRBV11-2 with TRBJ2-1; TRBD2 is the table's D call, not checked against the DNA. The CDR3 adds up to 15 amino acids, both ends counted. The V gene's germline CDR1 is SGHAT and CDR2 FQNNGV.

This clonotype has only one observation. No conserved phenylalanine or tryptophan ends this CDR3, so it is likely a read error. The chain is built from TRBV30 and TRBJ2-3; no firm D call. Germline CDR1 reads GTSNPN; CDR2 reads SVGIG (reference sequence). This CDR3 comprises 12 residues. This CDR3 reads CVWSVLADTQYY. In nucleotides, the CDR3 is TGTGTCTGGAGTGTACTGGCAGATACGCAGTATTAT.

In regard to this clonotype: A much larger clonotype is one base distant, so this may be a read error. V and J are TRBV5-1 and TRBJ2-3; 10 nucleotides agree with TRBD2. The junction had 19 bases not matched to a gene; V was cut back by 5 bases and J by 4 bases. The CDR3 consists of 19 residues. Germline V lookup: CDR1 SGHRS, CDR2 YFSETQ. The CDR3 DNA sequence: TGCGCCAGCAGTTTTGGAAGGTTAGCGGGAGGTCTTTCTGCAGATACGCAGTATTTT. It yields the protein CASSFGRLAGGLSADTQYF.

The J gene is TRBJ2-5, the V gene TRBV11-1; no reliable D call. CDR1 is SGHAT, CDR2 FQDESV, per germline (reference sequence). Between the trimmed V and J ends, which lost 5 bases and 3 bases, there was a span of 10 bases. The CDR3 is 13 amino acids. CDR3 sequence reads: CASSQGGKETQYF. CDR3 bases: TGTGCCAGCAGCCAAGGTGGGAAAGAGACCCAGTACTTC.

The V call is TRBV20-1, the J call TRBJ2-3; D is undetermined. The CDR3 spans 12 residues. Trimming left V 3 bases short and J 0 bases short, with 4 bases between. Germline V gene data show CDR1 as DFQATT and CDR2 as SNEGSKA (reference sequence). This CDR3 is CSASWSTDTQYF. In DNA form, the CDR3 reads TGCAGTGCTAGTTGGAGCACAGATACGCAGTATTTT.

In regard to this clonotype: Relative to the germline gene, one junction end is altered; a read error may explain this. V usage is TRBV6-2 or TRBV6-3 and J usage is TRBJ2-1, with TRBD2 identical over 8 bases. The CDR3 runs 14 residues. Per germline, CDR1 MNHEY and CDR2 SVGEGT. This CDR3 is CTAGTRGAYNEQFF. The CDR3 DNA reads as TGTACCGCCGGGACTAGGGGGGCCTACAATGAGCAATTCTTC.

This clonotype appeared a single time. Mismatch with germline at one junction end may stem from a read error. The J gene is TRBJ2-5, the V gene TRBV7-9, with unresolved D. Germline-derived CDR1 and CDR2 are SEHNR and FQNEAQ (reference sequence). The CDR3 consists of 13 residues. As DNA, the CDR3 is TGTGCCAGCAGTTTGAATGTACAAGAGATCCAGTACTTC. This gives the protein CASSLNVQEIQYF.

This clonotype was picked up many times. This chain links TRBV6-6 with TRBJ1-4, with 7 positions matching TRBD1. V lost 4 bases, J lost 4 bases, and 9 bases stayed unmatched. Germline V lookup: CDR1 MNHNY, CDR2 SVGAGI (reference sequence). CDR3 length: 16 amino acids. CDR3 region: CASSSRQGGGNEKLFF. In DNA, the CDR3 is TGTGCCAGCAGTTCACGACAGGGCGGGGGTAATGAAAAACTGTTTTTT.

CDR3 bases: TGTGCCGGTTGGACCTCCTGGGATGGCTACACCTTC. Translating it yields CAGWTSWDGYTF. The chain uses TRBV28 and TRBJ1-2; D is unclear. CDR3 size: 12 residues. Germline values: CDR1 MDHEN, CDR2 SYDVKM. Between the trimmed V and J ends, which lost 11 bases and 6 bases, there was a span of 16 bases.